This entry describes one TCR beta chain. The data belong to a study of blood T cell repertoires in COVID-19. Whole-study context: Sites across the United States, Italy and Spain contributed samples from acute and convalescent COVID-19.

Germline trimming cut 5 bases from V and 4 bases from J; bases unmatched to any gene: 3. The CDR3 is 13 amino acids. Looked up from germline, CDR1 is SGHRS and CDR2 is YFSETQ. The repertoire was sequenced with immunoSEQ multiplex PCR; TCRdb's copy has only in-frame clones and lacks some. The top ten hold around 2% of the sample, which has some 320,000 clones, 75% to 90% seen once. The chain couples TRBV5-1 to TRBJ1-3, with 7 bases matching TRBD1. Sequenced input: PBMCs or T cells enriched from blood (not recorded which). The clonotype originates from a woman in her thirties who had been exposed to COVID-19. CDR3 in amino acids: CASRPDRGNTIYF. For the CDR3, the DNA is TGCGCCAGCAGGCCGGACAGGGGAAACACCATATATTTT.